This T cell receptor (beta chain) is from a study of shared clonotypes between healthy human individuals. Trimming took 0 bases from V and 4 from J, leaving 9 bases between them. The CDR3 extends over 14 amino acids. Germline lookup yields CDR1 SGHRS and CDR2 YFSETQ. In the source study's methods: For the immunoSEQ data, sequences were junction-only without quality scores, so filtering differed. Data came from immunoSEQ multiplex PCR; TCRdb stores just in-frame clones and leaves some out. V and J calls and clone size are given by that table; D and trimming were obtained from the DNA. The sample has 450,000 to 600,000 clones; 79% are singletons. Genomic DNA, for the unsorted samples, came from some 100 million PBMCs.

Material for sequencing was PBMCs. V usage is TRBV5-1 and J usage is TRBJ2-3, with D perhaps TRBD2 (6 bases). The TCR sequence derives from a woman aged 35 to 49 in good health. Some clones in this sample may be carry-over from other donors' samples. The CDR3 loop reads CASSLVGSSDTQYF. The CDR3 nucleotides are TGCGCCAGCAGCTTGGTCGGGAGTTCAGATACGCAGTATTTT.